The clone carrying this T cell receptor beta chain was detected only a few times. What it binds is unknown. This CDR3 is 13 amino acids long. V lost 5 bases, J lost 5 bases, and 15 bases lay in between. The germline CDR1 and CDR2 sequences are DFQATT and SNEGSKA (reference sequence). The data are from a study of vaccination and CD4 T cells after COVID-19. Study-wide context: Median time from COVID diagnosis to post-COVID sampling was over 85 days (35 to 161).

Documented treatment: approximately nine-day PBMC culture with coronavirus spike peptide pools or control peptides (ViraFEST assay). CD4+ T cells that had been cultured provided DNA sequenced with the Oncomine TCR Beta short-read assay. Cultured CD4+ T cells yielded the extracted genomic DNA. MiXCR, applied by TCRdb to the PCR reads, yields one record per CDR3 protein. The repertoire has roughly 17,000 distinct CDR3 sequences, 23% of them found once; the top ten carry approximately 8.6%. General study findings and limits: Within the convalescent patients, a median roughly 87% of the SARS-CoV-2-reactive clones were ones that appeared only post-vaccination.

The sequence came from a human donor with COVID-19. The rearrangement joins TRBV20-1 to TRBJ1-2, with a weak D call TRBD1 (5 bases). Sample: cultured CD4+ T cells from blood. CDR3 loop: CSAPSGGVYGYTF. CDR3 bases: TGCAGTGCTCCCTCGGGGGGGGTATATGGCTACACCTTC.